This entry lists 7 T cell receptor beta chains sequenced from one sample in a study of blood T cell repertoires in COVID-19. Some clones are missing from TCRdb's copy, which holds only in-frame ones; the method was immunoSEQ multiplex PCR. The table records about 140,000 clones, just under 90% of them present only once. The sequencing sample was made of peripheral blood. The receptor set was obtained from a woman aged 45 to 65 with active or convalescent COVID-19.

This clone was seen only a few times. The chain is built from TRBV7-2 and TRBJ2-3; TRBD2 matches 15 bases. CDR3 length: 17 residues. V was pared by 6 bases and J by 4 bases, with 8 bases of the junction left unmatched. Germline V lookup: CDR1 SGHTA, CDR2 FQGNSA. The CDR3 reads CASRTGLAGGVADTQYF. DNA of the CDR3: TGTGCCAGCAGAACGGGACTAGCGGGGGGTGTGGCAGATACGCAGTATTTT.

The chain couples TRBV27 to TRBJ2-5; D is perhaps TRBD2 (6 bases). The CDR3 runs to 15 residues. V lost 2 bases and J lost 7, with 17 bases in between. Germline CDR1 is MNHEY and CDR2 is SMNVEV (reference sequence). CDR3 sequence: CASSLTGTGGGTQYF. For the CDR3, the DNA is TGTGCCAGCAGTTTAACCGGGACCGGGGGAGGGACCCAGTACTTC.

The J gene is TRBJ2-1, the V gene TRBV19; 7 nucleotides agree with TRBD2. Per germline, CDR1 LNHDA and CDR2 SQIVND (reference sequence). Trimming cost V 5 bases and J 2 bases; bases outside gene matches: 6. This CDR3 region has 15 residues. The CDR3 loop reads CASSVIAGPYNEQFF. For the CDR3, the DNA is TGTGCCAGTAGTGTTATAGCGGGCCCCTACAATGAGCAGTTCTTC.

The chain recombines TRBV5-3 with TRBJ1-1; D may be TRBD1 (6 bases). TRBV5-3 is an ORF for which the function is uncertain. The CDR3 spans 15 residues. The V gene lost 3 bases and the J gene lost 0 bases, with 12 bases spanning the gap. CDR3 residues: CARSSSGGLNTEAFF. The CDR3 DNA reads TGTGCCAGAAGCTCCTCGGGGGGCCTGAACACTGAAGCTTTCTTT.

V usage is TRBV6-5 and J usage is TRBJ1-2, with D possibly TRBD1 on 5 matching bases. This CDR3 comprises 14 residues. CDR1 and CDR2 from the germline V gene are MNHEY and SVGAGI. The V end was cut by 3 bases, the J end by 2 bases, with 10 bases between. CDR3 region: CASSYYRGNYGYTF. CDR3 DNA sequence: TGTGCCAGCAGTTATTATAGGGGCAACTATGGCTACACCTTC.

In its sample, this clone was seen once. This sequence joins TRBV24-1 and TRBJ2-2; TRBD1 is a possible D gene (6 bases). This CDR3 comprises 14 residues. The V gene's germline CDR1 is KGHDR and CDR2 SFDVKD. The V and J ends lost 3 bases and 6 bases respectively, with 10 bases between them. The CDR3 sequence is CATSDARGPGELFF. CDR3 DNA sequence: TGTGCCACCAGTGATGCCAGGGGCCCCGGGGAGCTGTTTTTT.

The chain combines TRBV7-2 with TRBJ1-6; 9 bases fit TRBD1. V trimming: 5 bases; J trimming: 7 bases; junction bases outside the gene matches: 9. CDR3 length equals 16 residues. Germline values: CDR1 SGHTA, CDR2 FQGNSA. CDR3 DNA: TGTGCCAGCAGCCCCGGGCATGGGACAGGGAATTCACCCCTCCACTTT. Amino acids: CASSPGHGTGNSPLHF.